What follows describes a single T cell receptor beta chain. Its antigen is still unknown. The sample is drawn from a study of a mutant IDH1 vaccine in newly diagnosed glioma. Study information: The earlier regimen, radiotherapy, temozolomide, or both, was most often both.

TCRdb keeps only in-frame clones here, not all; method: immunoSEQ multiplex PCR. The table lists over 95,000 clones, 75% to 90% of them singletons. This CDR3 comprises 16 residues. The V gene's germline CDR1 is SGHVS and CDR2 FQNEAQ. V shed 3 bases, J shed 2 bases, and the junction held 6 bases outside the gene matches. This sample's time point: week 11, during vaccination. Mutant IDH1 20-mer peptide, at 300 ug, made up each vaccine dose, with topical imiquimod. Each donor presented with a new WHO grade 3 or 4 astrocytoma that tested IDH1-mutant and showed ATRX loss. Study results and caveats: Vaccine-induced responses were seen in about 93% of patients, spanning several MHC alleles.

This clonotype was obtained from a woman between 50 and 59 years old with glioma. This material consisted of PBMCs, taken from a glioma patient whose treatment included an IDH1 peptide vaccine. The chain combines TRBV7-8 with TRBJ1-5; 8 bases are shared with TRBD1. The CDR3 is CASSFDRGGGNQPQHF. Here the CDR3 DNA reads TGTGCCAGCAGCTTCGACAGGGGAGGTGGCAATCAGCCCCAGCATTTT.